This T cell receptor (beta chain) was captured by sequencing in a study of cytomegalovirus exposure and HLA in healthy donors. The table came from immunoSEQ multiplex PCR; TCRdb's copy has only in-frame clones and leaves some out. The table records 110,000 to 150,000 clones, approximately 93% of them present only once. Per the germline V gene, CDR1 is SGHRS and CDR2 is YFSETQ. There are 17 residues in the CDR3. V was pared by 4 bases and J by 1 base, with 10 bases of the junction left unmatched. Concerning this clone itself: The antigen remains unidentified.

Study results and limitations: It was 150 to 200 TCR beta chains that were listed as cytomegalovirus-associated. Subsequent analysis found a tendency for first-cohort TCR clusters to co-occur within the 95 to 150 validation repertoires.

The receptor's source is a man between 18 and 29 years old in good health and CMV-seronegative. The V gene is TRBV5-1, the J gene TRBJ2-3, with 9 bases fitting TRBD2. Sequencing was performed on PBMCs. The CDR3 is CASSPDLAGLGTDTQYF. DNA for the CDR3: TGCGCCAGCAGCCCGGACCTAGCGGGGTTGGGCACAGATACGCAGTATTTT.